This T cell receptor beta chain was sequenced during a study of early T cells in non-severe SARS-CoV-2 infection. This clonotype was observed a handful of times. Germline-derived CDR1 and CDR2 are GTSNPN and SVGIG (reference sequence). V shed 0 bases and J shed 2 bases, with 14 bases lying between them. The CDR3 is 17 residues long. TCRdb reprocessed the 5' RACE reads with MiXCR, giving one entry per CDR3 protein. The data show 80,000 to 95,000 distinct CDR3 sequences, with more than 9% seen just once and over 6.5% held by the top ten. What was sequenced was whole blood. The chain joins TRBV30 to TRBJ2-6; D may be TRBD1 or TRBD2 (6 bases each). This sequence originates from an adult who was a healthcare worker with PCR-confirmed SARS-CoV-2 infection or an uninfected control (not recorded which). The DNA for the CDR3 is TGTGCCTGGAGTGTAATTCCGAGGGGGGCTGGGGCCAACGTCCTGACTTTC. This translates into CAWSVIPRGAGANVLTF.